This T cell receptor (beta chain) was observed in a study of response to subunit inactivated influenza vaccine. Whole-study results and caveats: A suggestion made by the authors is that each seasonal influenza vaccination recruits few new T cells.

TCRdb passed the RT-PCR reads through MiXCR, listing each CDR3 protein once. Of 450,000 to 550,000 distinct CDR3 sequences listed, about 25% are singletons. The CDR3 runs 17 residues. Germline CDR1 reads SGDLS; CDR2 reads YYNGEE. On this clonotype: What it recognizes is unknown. Compared with germline, one end of the junction differs, possibly owing to a read error.

This clonotype was obtained from a man in his forties or fifties who received an inactivated influenza vaccine. The chain couples TRBV9 to TRBJ1-6; D is ambiguous. Sequenced material: CD4+ T cells sorted from PBMCs, taken 5 to 6 days after vaccination. The CDR3 loop reads CASSVDAGISHNSPLHF. The CDR3 DNA reads as TGTGCCAGCAGCGTAGACGCGGGGATCTCCCATAATTCACCCCTCCACTTT.